The rows below give T cell receptor beta chains drawn from one sample of a study of cytomegalovirus exposure and HLA in healthy donors. Sequenced by immunoSEQ multiplex PCR; TCRdb stores in-frame clones only, minus some. The sample lists 220,000 or so clones, roughly 85% occurring once. Material: PBMCs. The receptors come from a woman aged 18 to 35 in good health and CMV-seronegative. The CDR3 runs from the conserved cysteine through the conserved F or W. D genes are given only for firm matches. A row's size may be missing; if present it is once, few, many or a size class.

d_call j_call v_call clone_size cdr3_nt cdr3_aa
NA TRBJ1-5 TRBV6-1 NA TGTGCCAGCAGTGAAAGCATGGGTGGGACGGGTCAGCCCCAGCATTTT CASSESMGGTGQPQHF
NA TRBJ2-7 TRBV6-5 NA TGTGCCAGCAGTGGGATGGGGGCTGGAAACGAGCAGTACTTC CASSGMGAGNEQYF
TRBD1 TRBJ1-5 TRBV4-1 once TGCGCCAGCAGAAGGGATTTGGGACAGGGGTTGAATCAGCCCCAGCATTTT CASRRDLGQGLNQPQHF
TRBD1 TRBJ2-2 TRBV28 NA TGTGCCAGCACTCGAGGGGGCTTAACCGGGGAGCTGTTTTTT CASTRGGLTGELFF
TRBD1 TRBJ2-7 TRBV5-1 NA TGCGCCAGCAGCCTGGGGGGGACAGGGTTAAACGAGCAGTACTTC CASSLGGTGLNEQYF
TRBD1 TRBJ2-5 TRBV27 NA TGTGCCAGCAGTCGGATGGGACAGGGGCCTCTCGTGGAGACCCAGTACTTC CASSRMGQGPLVETQYF
TRBD1 TRBJ2-7 TRBV6-5 NA TGTGCCAGCAGTTCTGGGACAGGGATTCGGGAGCAGTACTTC CASSSGTGIREQYF
NA TRBJ2-3 TRBV6-5 NA TGTGCCAGCAGCCAGCGAGAGGGAAGCACAGATACGCAGTATTTT CASSQREGSTDTQYF
NA TRBJ1-2 TRBV6-1 NA TGTGCCAGCAGTGAAGCCCCGGGACACGGTGCTTATGGCTACACCTTC CASSEAPGHGAYGYTF
NA TRBJ1-1 TRBV5-1 NA TGCGCCAGCAGCTGGGACGGCGCGCGTGAAGCTTTCTTT CASSWDGAREAFF
NA TRBJ1-5 TRBV5-1 NA TGCGCCAGCGCCTCAGGATCGGGTCAGCCCCAGCATTTT CASASGSGQPQHF